This T cell receptor beta chain emerged from a study of cytomegalovirus exposure and HLA in healthy donors. As concerns this clone: What it binds is unknown.

Overall study results and limits: An ancestry cluster, one associated with Asian ancestry, reportedly showed fewer N-insertions than the 666-donor mean in a later analysis. Analyzed later, association rates of TCRs varied across HLA loci, with DRB1 most and HLA-C fewest.

The PCR was carried out with 60 Vbeta primers and 13 Jbeta primers. Sequenced by immunoSEQ multiplex PCR; TCRdb stores in-frame clones only, minus some. The sample lists 95,000 to 150,000 clones; around 80% were seen once. This receptor was identified in a female donor in good health and CMV-seropositive. Source material: PBMCs.

For the CDR3, the DNA is TGTGCCAGCACCATGGGGGGACCTCAGCCCCAGCATTTT. Protein sequence: CASTMGGPQPQHF. The chain recombines TRBV6-6 with TRBJ1-5; possibly TRBD1 for D (5 bases). V gave up 7 bases and J gave up 6 bases, with 13 bases separating them. Germline CDR1 and CDR2: MNHNY and SVGAGI (reference sequence). The CDR3 spans 13 residues.